What follows are 4 T cell receptor beta chains derived from one specimen sequenced in a study of post-analysis software for immune sequencing data (dated by TCRdb to the mid-2010s). Broader findings and caveats from the paper: Roughly 5 TRBV segments, including TRBV5-6, TRBV5-1 and TRBV20-1, were significantly more frequent in patients than controls.

The library was made by PCR. The sample was run on an Illumina HiSeq 2500. To reduce PCR and sequencing biases, unique molecular identifiers were incorporated into the TCR beta cDNA libraries. TCRdb cleaned the public reads at Q25 with fastp, built clones with MiXCR and kept in-frame beta chains. Merged by CDR3 protein, the rows form single entries marked with the most common genes and DNA. In this sample the table shows fewer than 850,000 distinct CDR3 sequences, roughly 29% of which occur a single time. Together, the top ten hold around 0.56% of the sample. No antigen is known for these receptors. The sequencing input was blood. These receptors all stem from a girl between 10 and 17 years old with multiple sclerosis.

The chain is built from TRBV7-8 and TRBJ2-5, with D hard to call. From germline, CDR1 is SGHVS and CDR2 FQNEAQ. The V end lost 3 bases, the J end lost 7 bases, and 15 bases lay between the germline ends. CDR3 length: 14 residues. CDR3 amino acids: CASSFSTVEGTQYF. The CDR3 bases are TGTGCCAGCAGCTTCTCCACGGTAGAAGGGACCCAGTACTTC.

The chain uses TRBV18 and TRBJ1-2; no clear D. Germline V CDR1 and CDR2: KGHSH, LQKENI. Trimming removed 6 bases from V and 1 base from J, with 9 bases in between. The CDR3 runs 13 residues. The CDR3, as DNA: TGTGCCAGCTCCTCGGCAGTTAACTATGGCTACACCTTC. Amino acids: CASSSAVNYGYTF.

The J gene is TRBJ2-5, the V gene TRBV27, with TRBD1 identical over 7 bases. Germline V gene data show CDR1 as MNHEY and CDR2 as SMNVEV (reference sequence). V lost 7 bases to trimming and J lost 6 bases; unmatched junction nucleotides: 8. CDR3 length: 13 amino acids. The CDR3 sequence is CASTPTGRKTQYF. The CDR3 DNA follows: TGTGCCAGCACCCCGACAGGGCGAAAGACCCAGTACTTC.

The sample holds one count of this clonotype. The rearrangement uses TRBV5-1 and TRBJ1-4; 7 bases fit TRBD1. CDR1 SGHRS and CDR2 YFSETQ come from the germline V gene. The ends lost 0 bases at V and 4 bases at J; junction bases unmatched: 3. CDR3 size: 15 residues. DNA for the CDR3: TGCGCCAGCAGCTTGGACGGGACAGATAATGAAAAACTGTTTTTT. It is translated as CASSLDGTDNEKLFF.